This T cell receptor (beta chain) was recovered during a study of Graves' ophthalmopathy and Graves' hyperthyroidism. Study conclusions and caveats: In blood appeared most of the expanded thyroid clonotypes whose frequency exceeded 0.001. A model of 13 signatures distinguished ophthalmopathy from stable hyperthyroidism at approximately 90% sensitivity and approximately 77% specificity.

RNA served as the template for amplifying TCR beta CDR3 regions. An initial RT-PCR round employing HTBI primers preceded a second-round multiplex PCR. Using its own MiXCR run on the multiplex PCR reads, TCRdb lists one record per CDR3 protein. The sample has about 370,000 distinct CDR3 sequences, approximately 17% seen once. This clonotype was recorded many times. Its antigen is undetermined. The sample consisted of peripheral blood. The receptor was derived from an adult woman with stable Graves' hyperthyroidism.

In DNA form, the CDR3 reads TGTGCCAGCAGTTTGGCGGAGATTTACGAGCAGTACTTC. Amino acids: CASSLAEIYEQYF. The V and J genes are TRBV28 and TRBJ2-7; no reliable D call. Per the germline V gene, CDR1 is MDHEN and CDR2 is SYDVKM. CDR3 size: 13 residues. V was cut by 3 bases and J by 4 bases, with 10 bases left in between.